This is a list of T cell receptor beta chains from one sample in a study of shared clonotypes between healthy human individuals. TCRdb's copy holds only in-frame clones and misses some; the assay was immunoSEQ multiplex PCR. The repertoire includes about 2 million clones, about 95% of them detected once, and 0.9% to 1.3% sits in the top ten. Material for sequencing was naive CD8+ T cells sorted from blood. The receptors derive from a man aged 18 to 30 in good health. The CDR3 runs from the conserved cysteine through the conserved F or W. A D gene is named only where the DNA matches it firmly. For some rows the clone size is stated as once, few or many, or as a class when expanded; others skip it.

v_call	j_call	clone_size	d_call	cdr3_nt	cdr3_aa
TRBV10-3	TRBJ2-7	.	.	TGTGCCATCAGTGAGTCAGTGGGGACACTCGCCTACGAGCAGTACTTC	CAISESVGTLAYEQYF
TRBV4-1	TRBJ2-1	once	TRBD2	TGCGCCAGCAGCCAGGCGACACCCGAGGAGGGACTAGCGGAGTACAATGAGCAGTTCTTC	CASSQATPEEGLAEYNEQFF
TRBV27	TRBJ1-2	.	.	TGTGCCAGCAGCCTTAAGGGGGTAGGCTATGGCTACACCTTC	CASSLKGVGYGYTF
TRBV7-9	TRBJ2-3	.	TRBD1	TGTGCCAGCAGCTTCGACAGGGCGTTCACAGATACGCAGTATTTT	CASSFDRAFTDTQYF
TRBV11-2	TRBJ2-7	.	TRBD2	TGTGCCAGCACCCTAGGCGGGGGAGGGTACGAGCAGTACTTC	CASTLGGGGYEQYF
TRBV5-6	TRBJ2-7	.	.	TGTGCCAGCAGCTTGGGGGACTACGAGCAGTACTTC	CASSLGDYEQYF
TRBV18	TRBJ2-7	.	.	TGTGCCAGCTCACGACTTAAAATCTACTCCTACGAGCAGTACTTC	CASSRLKIYSYEQYF
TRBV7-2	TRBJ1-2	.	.	TGTGCCAGCGAACAGGGAGAGGGTGGCTACACCTTC	CASEQGEGGYTF
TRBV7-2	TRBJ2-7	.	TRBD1	TGTGCCAGCACCCTGGGACTTGGACAGGGATTTTACGAGCAGTACTTC	CASTLGLGQGFYEQYF
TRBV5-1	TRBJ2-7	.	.	TGCGCCAGCAGCTCGGACCAAAGCTCCTACGAGCAGTACTTC	CASSSDQSSYEQYF
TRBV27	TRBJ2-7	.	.	TGTGCCAGCAGAAGGGGGGAACACGAGCAGTACTTC	CASRRGEHEQYF
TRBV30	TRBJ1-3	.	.	TGTGCCTGGGGGACGGTCTCTGGAAACACCATATATTTT	CAWGTVSGNTIYF
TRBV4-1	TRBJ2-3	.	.	TGCGCCAGCAGCCAAGGCCCAGGGATGGGAGATACGCAGTATTTT	CASSQGPGMGDTQYF
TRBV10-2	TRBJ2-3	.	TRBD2	TGCGCCAGCAGTGAGTTAGCGGGAGGGGTGACAGATACGCAGTATTTT	CASSELAGGVTDTQYF
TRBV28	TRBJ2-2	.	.	TGTGCCAGCAGCCCTGGGACAACTAACACCGGGGAGCTGTTTTTT	CASSPGTTNTGELFF
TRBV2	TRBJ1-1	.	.	TGTGCCAGCAGTGACCCCGGGGGCACTGAAGCTTTCTTT	CASSDPGGTEAFF
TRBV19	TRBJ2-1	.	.	TGTGCCAGTAGTATGAGGCTAGCGTACAATGAGCAGTTCTTC	CASSMRLAYNEQFF
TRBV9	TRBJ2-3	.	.	TGTGCCAGCAGCGTAGATTGGGCGGAGGAAAGCCCCACAGATACGCAGTATTTT	CASSVDWAEESPTDTQYF
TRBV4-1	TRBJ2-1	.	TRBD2	TGCGCCAGCAGCCAAGATTTGCGGGGGGGCTACAATGAGCAGTTCTTC	CASSQDLRGGYNEQFF
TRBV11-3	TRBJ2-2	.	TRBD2	TGTGCCAGCAGCCCCAGACTAGCGGGAGGGCCCGGGGAGCTGTTTTTT	CASSPRLAGGPGELFF
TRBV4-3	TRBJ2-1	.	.	TGCGCCAGCAGCCAGAGCGTATCGGATTACAATGAGCAGTTCTTC	CASSQSVSDYNEQFF
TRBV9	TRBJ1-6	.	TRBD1	TGTGCCAGCACGCCGACAGGGTCAAATTCACCCCTCCACTTT	CASTPTGSNSPLHF
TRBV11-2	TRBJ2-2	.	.	TGTGCCAGCAGCTTAGACAGCAGAACCGGGGAGCTGTTTTTT	CASSLDSRTGELFF
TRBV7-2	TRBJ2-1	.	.	TGTGCCAGCAGCTTAAACAAATTAGAGCAGTTCTTC	CASSLNKLEQFF
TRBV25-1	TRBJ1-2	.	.	TGTGCCAGCAGGACGGGGGGAGGTGGCTACACCTTC	CASRTGGGGYTF
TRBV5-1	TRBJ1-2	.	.	TGCGCCAGCAGCTTGTACCCAATCGAGGACTACACCTTC	CASSLYPIEDYTF
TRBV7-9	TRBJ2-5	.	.	TGTGCCAGCAGACCCCCGGGACTTAGAGAGACCCAGTACTTC	CASRPPGLRETQYF
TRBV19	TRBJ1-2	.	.	TGTGCCAGTAGTTCGACTGGGGGCTACACCTTC	CASSSTGGYTF
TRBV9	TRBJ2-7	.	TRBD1	TGTGCCAGCAGCTTACTCCGGGACAGGGGCGAGCAGTACTTC	CASSLLRDRGEQYF
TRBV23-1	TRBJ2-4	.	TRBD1	TGCGCCAGCAGTCAACCTTATCTGGACAGGGTCAAAAACATTCAGTACTTC	CASSQPYLDRVKNIQYF
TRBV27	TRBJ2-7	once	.	TGTGCCAGCAGTTGGAGCGGTGGGGAGAACGATTACGAGCAGTACTTC	CASSWSGGENDYEQYF
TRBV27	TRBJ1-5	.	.	TGTGCCAGCAGTTTATTCGGTAGCAATCAGCCCCAGCATTTT	CASSLFGSNQPQHF
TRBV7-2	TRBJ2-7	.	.	TGTGCCAGCAGCTTTGGCCGCTCCTACGAGCAGTACTTC	CASSFGRSYEQYF
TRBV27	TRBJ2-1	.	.	TGTGCCAGCAGTTTAATTAGCTTAGCGGACGATGAGCAGTTCTTC	CASSLISLADDEQFF
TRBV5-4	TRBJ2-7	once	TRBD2	TGTGCCAGCAGCCCCCTAGCGGGAGGGCCCGAGCAGTACTTC	CASSPLAGGPEQYF
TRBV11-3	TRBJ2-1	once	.	TGTGCCAGCAGCTTAGATACAGCCAGCTCCTACAATGAGCAGTTCTTC	CASSLDTASSYNEQFF
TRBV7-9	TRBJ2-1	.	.	TGTGCCAGCAGCTTAGGGCAGGGGAGTTCCTACAATGAGCAGTTCTTC	CASSLGQGSSYNEQFF
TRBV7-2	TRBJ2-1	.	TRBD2	TGTGCCAGCAGCTTTATCAGCGGGGCATCCTACAATGAGCAGTTCTTC	CASSFISGASYNEQFF
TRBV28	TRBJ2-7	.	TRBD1	TGTGCCAGCAGTTTATCGGGACAGACTGGGGTCAAGCAGTACTTC	CASSLSGQTGVKQYF
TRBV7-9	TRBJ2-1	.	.	TGTGCCAGCAGCTTTCAGCATGAGCAGTTCTTC	CASSFQHEQFF